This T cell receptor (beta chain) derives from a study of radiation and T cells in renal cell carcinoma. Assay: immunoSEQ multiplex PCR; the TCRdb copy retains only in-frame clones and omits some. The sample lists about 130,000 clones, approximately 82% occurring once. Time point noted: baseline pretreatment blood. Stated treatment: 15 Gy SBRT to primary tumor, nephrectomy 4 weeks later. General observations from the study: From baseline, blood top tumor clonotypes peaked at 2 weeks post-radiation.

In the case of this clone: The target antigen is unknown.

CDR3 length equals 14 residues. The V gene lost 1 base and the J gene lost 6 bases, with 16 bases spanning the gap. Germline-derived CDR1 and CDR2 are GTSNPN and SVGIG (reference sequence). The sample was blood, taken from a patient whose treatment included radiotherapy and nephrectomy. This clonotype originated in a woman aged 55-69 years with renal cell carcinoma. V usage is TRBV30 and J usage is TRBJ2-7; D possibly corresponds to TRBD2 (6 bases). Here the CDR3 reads CAWSARGTGSEQYF. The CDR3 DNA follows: TGTGCCTGGAGTGCCCGGGGGACTGGGTCCGAGCAGTACTTC. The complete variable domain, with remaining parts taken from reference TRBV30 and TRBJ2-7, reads SQTIHQWPATLVQPVGSPLSLECTVEGTSNPNLYWYRQAAGRGLQLLFYSVGIGQISSEVPQNLSASRPQDRQFILSSKKLLLSDSGFYLCAWSARGTGSEQYFGPGTRLTVT.